This T cell receptor (beta chain) was retrieved from a study of blood T cell repertoires in COVID-19 (dated by TCRdb to 2018 to 2020). For the study in its entirety: Collaborator samples came from the United States, Italy and Spain and covered acute and convalescent phases of COVID-19. The prospective study material was composed of cDNA or gDNA derived from T cells, B-cell-depleted T cells, or PBMCs. Deeply sampled blood TCRbeta repertoires from subjects exposed to, actively infected with, or recovered from COVID-19 were included in the dataset. The repertoires were made available in a free public database intended to serve as a resource for research on the immune response to SARS-CoV-2. Samples were obtained from the ongoing ImmuneRACE study (first 160 participants) and from over a thousand subjects provided by 6 global collaborators. The sample metadata nearly always contained a de-identified subject ID, COVID-19 status, age in years and sex. Where HLA class I and class II types were available, the types were taken from metadata supplied by the sample provider, not from assay-based typing. Results and caveats for the whole study, not just this receptor: How much clinical and demographic metadata was included differed by source and by participant, and the metadata was provided uncurated.

Participants in the prospective study were enrolled through a virtual design, were aged roughly 18 to 90 years, and lived in roughly 25 United States geographic areas. In the prospective study, cohorts were assigned on the basis of participant-reported clinical history obtained from a screening survey and a study questionnaire. For ImmuneRACE Cohort 3, a participant was defined as recovered based on two consecutive negative NP/OP PCR tests, clearance by a healthcare professional, or resolution of symptoms. Mobile phlebotomists in the prospective study collected whole blood, serum and a nasopharyngeal or oropharyngeal swab from every participant. Prospective study participants could optionally give additional blood draws and questionnaires over an approximately two-month period. Before DNA extraction, blood samples from the prospective study were shipped at room temperature or frozen. TCRbeta CDR3 regions were amplified from genomic DNA using the immunoSEQ Assay, a bias-controlled multiplex PCR. The source study handled its data this way. The number of nucleated cells in each sample was estimated from the amplification of reference gene primers within the assay. Sequence reads were collapsed and filtered to measure the absolute abundance of every unique TCRbeta CDR3 rearrangement. Productive Simpson clonality was computed per sample as the square root of Simpson's diversity index over productive rearrangements. Imported from immuneACCESS, the table was reduced by TCRdb to in-frame sequences with V and J called. These copies leave out some clones; in studies compared against another copy, an unresolved V gene accounts for under half, and the cause of the remainder is not known. The V and J calls and clone size are taken from that table; D and trimming were inferred from the DNA. The table for this sample lists some 160,000 clones; 75% to 85% of them were counted only once. Of the sample, about 3.4% is held by the ten largest clones.

As regards this clone: The antigen it binds to is not known. Base qualities are not recorded, but no much larger clone differs from it by a single base.

V is trimmed back by 1 base and J by 1 base, and the junction contains 5 bases that no gene match accounts for. Via the germline V gene (reference sequence), CDR1 is LNHDA and CDR2 SQIVND. The CDR3 runs 16 amino acids, cysteine and phenylalanine included. The retained sequence is limited to the CDR3, 48 bases, with the frame set at the first base. The source of this sequence is a woman aged 55 to 70 who had recovered from COVID-19. Recombination joined TRBV19 with TRBJ1-1, with 8 bases matching TRBD1. The sequencing input was PBMCs or T cells enriched from blood (not recorded which). The CDR3 region: CASSIAWTGSNTEAFF. The bases are TGTGCCAGTAGTATAGCTTGGACAGGGTCGAACACTGAAGCTTTCTTT.